Listed below are T cell receptor beta chains from one sample, sequenced in a study of T cell repertoires in cytomegalovirus infection. These receptors' antigens are unknown. TCRdb itself ran the reads through MiXCR, one entry per CDR3 protein. The sample lists about 270,000 distinct CDR3 sequences; roughly 21% were seen once. The sequencing used cultured PBMCs, collected from culture after CMV antigen stimulation. These receptors came from a human donor in good health (CMV status not recorded). Some clones in this sample may be carry-over from other donors' samples. The CDR3 runs from the conserved cysteine through the conserved F or W. D genes are given only for firm matches. Size values are once, few and many counts, or a class for expanded clones, and some rows have none.

many	TRBJ2-3	.	TRBV7-9	TGTGCCAGCAGCTTGGAGGCGACCACAGATACGCAGTATTTT	CASSLEATTDTQYF
.	TRBJ1-1	.	TRBV12-3/TRBV12-4	TGTGCCAGCAGTGCCCCCTGGGCGTCCACTGAAGCTTTCTTT	CASSAPWASTEAFF
many	TRBJ2-5	TRBD2	TRBV11-2	TGTGCCAGCAGCTCAGGGACTATACTGGGGACCCAGTACTTC	CASSSGTILGTQYF
.	TRBJ2-2	.	TRBV6-2/TRBV6-3	TGTGCCAGCGGTGCGAGGCTCGGGGTCACCGGGGAGCTGTTTTTT	CASGARLGVTGELFF
once	TRBJ1-2	.	TRBV6-5	TGTGCCAGCAGTTTCGATCCAGGGGATGGCTACACCTTC	CASSFDPGDGYTF
many	TRBJ2-1	TRBD2	TRBV7-2	TGTGCCAGCAGCTGGGGACTAGCGGGAGAGCAGTTCTTC	CASSWGLAGEQFF
.	TRBJ1-2	.	TRBV4-3	TGCGCCAGCACCCCGGGGCAGACTTTCAACTATGGCTACACCTTC	CASTPGQTFNYGYTF
few	TRBJ2-4	TRBD2	TRBV6-2/TRBV6-3	TGTGCCAGCAGTTATGCACTAGCGGGAGGACAGAACAAAAACATTCAGTACTTC	CASSYALAGGQNKNIQYF
few	TRBJ2-1	TRBD2	TRBV7-9	TGTGCCAGCAGCTTAGTGTCGGGAGGGGAGTTCTTC	CASSLVSGGEFF
few	TRBJ2-5	TRBD2	TRBV7-8	TGTGCCAGCAGCTTAGTGTCTAGCGGGAGAACGGTCGGGCAAGAGACCCAGTACTTC	CASSLVSSGRTVGQETQYF
.	TRBJ1-1	TRBD1	TRBV7-2	TGTGCCAGCAGATCGACAGGGGTAAGGAACACCGAAGCTTTCTTT	CASRSTGVRNTEAFF
few	TRBJ2-3	.	TRBV28	TGTGCCAGCAGGCCACCCGGGACAAGTCTTACAGATACGCAGTATTTT	CASRPPGTSLTDTQYF
.	TRBJ1-1	.	TRBV4-1	TGCGCCAGCAGCCATATTTATACAGGGTTGGGCACTGAAGCTTTCTTT	CASSHIYTGLGTEAFF
.	TRBJ2-2	.	TRBV12-5	TGTGCTAGTGGTCTAAAGAGTGGGACCGGGGAGCTGTTTTTT	CASGLKSGTGELFF
few	TRBJ2-4	TRBD1	TRBV6-1	TGTGCCACCTACTTTACAGGGGGCAACATTCAGTACTTC	CATYFTGGNIQYF
.	TRBJ2-3	.	TRBV3-1	TGTGCCAGCAGAGGGGTGGGAGCCACAGATACGCAGTATTTT	CASRGVGATDTQYF
.	TRBJ2-6	TRBD1	TRBV27	TGTGCCAGCAGTAACTGGGACAGTCTATCAAGCTCTGGGGCCAACGTCCTGACTTTC	CASSNWDSLSSSGANVLTF
many	TRBJ2-1	.	TRBV7-2	TGTGCCAGCAGCGCAAACAGTTACAATGAGCAGTTCTTC	CASSANSYNEQFF
.	TRBJ2-3	TRBD2	TRBV13	TGTGCCAGCAGCCACCAAACTAGCGGCCAAGATACGCAGTATTTT	CASSHQTSGQDTQYF
few	TRBJ1-2	.	TRBV7-9	TGTGCCAGCAGCCGTGACGGGCTCTATGGCTACACCTTC	CASSRDGLYGYTF
few	TRBJ2-3	.	TRBV7-9	TGTGCCAGCCATAAAAATGGGGTAACAGATACGCAGTATTTT	CASHKNGVTDTQYF
many	TRBJ2-1	TRBD2	TRBV9	TGTGCCAGCAGCGGACTAGCGGGGACCTACAATGAGCAGTTCTTC	CASSGLAGTYNEQFF
many	TRBJ2-5	TRBD1	TRBV2	TGTGCCAGCGGGACAGCCAAACTAGGGACCCAGTACTTC	CASGTAKLGTQYF
many	TRBJ2-5	.	TRBV7-2	TGTGCCAGCAACGACCTAGCGAAAGAGACCCAGTACTTC	CASNDLAKETQYF
.	TRBJ1-1	.	TRBV11-2	TGTGCCAGCAGCTTGGAGGGCGCGGTCACTGAAGCTTTCTTT	CASSLEGAVTEAFF
many	TRBJ2-7	TRBD2	TRBV7-2	TGTGCCAGCTCCCGGGCTAGCGGGATGGTCGGTCGGAAGGTGGAGCAGTACTTC	CASSRASGMVGRKVEQYF
.	TRBJ2-3	.	TRBV7-4	TGTGCCAACGACCCAGGACCGTATTTT	CANDPGPYF
.	TRBJ2-1	.	TRBV12-3/TRBV12-4	TGTGCCAGCAGTCCGACTTGGAATGAGCAGTTCTTC	CASSPTWNEQFF
.	TRBJ1-1	TRBD1	TRBV29-1	TGCAGCGGACGACAGGGGAACACTGAAGCTTTCTTT	CSGRQGNTEAFF
.	TRBJ2-5	.	TRBV7-8	TGTGCCAGCAGCCCCAGTCGGGTAGAGACCCAGTACTTC	CASSPSRVETQYF
.	TRBJ2-7	.	TRBV19	TGTGCCAGTAGTCCCCTGGGAGGTTCTTTTGTGAACGAGCAGTACTTC	CASSPLGGSFVNEQYF
.	TRBJ2-1	TRBD2	TRBV4-3	TGCGCCAGCAGCCAAGATCTCCGACTAGCGGGGTACAATGAGCAGTTCTTC	CASSQDLRLAGYNEQFF
.	TRBJ2-7	TRBD2	TRBV11-3	TGTGCCAGCAGCTTAGGCGGGAGACGGAACTCCTACGAGCAGTACTTC	CASSLGGRRNSYEQYF
.	TRBJ1-2	.	TRBV6-2/TRBV6-3	TGTGCCAGCAGTTGGACAGCATATGGCTACACCTTC	CASSWTAYGYTF
.	TRBJ1-2	.	TRBV19	TGTGCCAGTAGTATAGGGGGCACGTATGGCTACACCTTC	CASSIGGTYGYTF
.	TRBJ2-5	.	TRBV12-3/TRBV12-4	TGTGCCAGCAGCCGCTCCGTCGAGACCCAGTACTTC	CASSRSVETQYF
.	TRBJ2-1	TRBD1	TRBV9	TGTGCCAGCAGGATGACAGGGGACAATGAGCAGTTCTTC	CASRMTGDNEQFF
.	TRBJ2-5	.	TRBV5-8	TGTGCCAGCTCTCCTCGCGGACCCCTTCGGGAGACCCAGTACTTC	CASSPRGPLRETQYF
.	TRBJ2-2	TRBD2	TRBV29-1	TGCAGCGTCCATGTAGCGGGAGGAGGAACCGGGGAGCTGTTTTTT	CSVHVAGGGTGELFF
few	TRBJ2-1	TRBD2	TRBV12-3/TRBV12-4	TGTGCCAGCAGCGACACTGGGACTACCCTCGTGGATGAGCAGTTCTTC	CASSDTGTTLVDEQFF
.	TRBJ2-3	TRBD2	TRBV5-1	TGCGCCAGCAGCGTACCGGGACTAGCGGGGGACACAGATACGCAGTATTTT	CASSVPGLAGDTDTQYF
.	TRBJ2-1	TRBD2	TRBV11-3	TGTGCCAGCAGCTCGCCCCGACTAGCGGGCTCCTACAATGAGCAGTTCTTC	CASSSPRLAGSYNEQFF
.	TRBJ2-7	TRBD1	TRBV20-1	TGCAGTTTGACAGGGATCCACTACGAGCAGTACTTC	CSLTGIHYEQYF
many	TRBJ1-5	.	TRBV7-2	TGTGCCAGCAGCCCATCCCGGGTACAGGATCAGCCCCAGCATTTT	CASSPSRVQDQPQHF
.	TRBJ2-2	.	TRBV2	TGTGCCAGCAGTGAAGTGGCCACCGGGGAGCTGTTTTTT	CASSEVATGELFF
once	TRBJ2-1	TRBD2	TRBV4-2	TGTGCCAGCAGCCAACGGGGACTAGCGGGCGGGGGGAATGAGCAGTTCTTC	CASSQRGLAGGGNEQFF
.	TRBJ1-4	.	TRBV20-1	TGCAGTGCTAGGGGGGCGGCAGGTCTGTTTTTT	CSARGAAGLFF
.	TRBJ2-1	TRBD2	TRBV20-1	TGCAGTGCTAGTGCCGATTCGGGTAGCGGGAGCTCCTACAATGAGCAGTTCTTC	CSASADSGSGSSYNEQFF
.	TRBJ2-1	TRBD2	TRBV6-2/TRBV6-3	TGTGCCAGCAGTTATGCGGGCTTGAGACTAGCGGGAGTTTCATCCAATGAGCAGTTCTTC	CASSYAGLRLAGVSSNEQFF
many	TRBJ2-3	TRBD1	TRBV12-3/TRBV12-4	TGTGCCAGCACCTACCAGGGGGGCACAGATACGCAGTATTTT	CASTYQGGTDTQYF
few	TRBJ2-7	TRBD2	TRBV7-9	TGTGCCAGCAGTTTTGGGGGAGGGGCCTACGAGCAGTACTTC	CASSFGGGAYEQYF
.	TRBJ1-4	.	TRBV9	TGTGCCAGCAGCGTCCAGGGGTCGGGGGATGAAAAACTGTTTTTT	CASSVQGSGDEKLFF
.	TRBJ2-3	.	TRBV25-1	TGTGCCAGCAGTGAATACGCGGCAGCTACGCAGTATTTT	CASSEYAAATQYF
few	TRBJ1-5	.	TRBV4-1	TGCGCCAGCAGTCCCGTATTGGCTGGCAATCAGCCCCAGCATTTT	CASSPVLAGNQPQHF
.	TRBJ1-5	.	TRBV18	TGTGCCAGCTCACCACGTAGGGTCCCGGGTAGCAATCAGCCCCAGCATTTT	CASSPRRVPGSNQPQHF
.	TRBJ1-4	.	TRBV12-3/TRBV12-4	TGTGCCAGCAGTTTGGGGGGGGCAGGTGGTAATGAAAAACTGTTTTTT	CASSLGGAGGNEKLFF
many	TRBJ1-6	.	TRBV7-3	TGTGCCAGCAGCTTAAAGGGCAGGGGAAATTCACCCCTCCACTTT	CASSLKGRGNSPLHF
few	TRBJ2-1	TRBD2	TRBV10-3	TGTGCCATCAGCCCCGCAGGCGGGAGTATTGGCAATGAGCAGTTCTTC	CAISPAGGSIGNEQFF
few	TRBJ2-5	.	TRBV12-3/TRBV12-4	TGTGCCAGCAGCTGGGGGACATACCAAGAGACCCAGTACTTC	CASSWGTYQETQYF